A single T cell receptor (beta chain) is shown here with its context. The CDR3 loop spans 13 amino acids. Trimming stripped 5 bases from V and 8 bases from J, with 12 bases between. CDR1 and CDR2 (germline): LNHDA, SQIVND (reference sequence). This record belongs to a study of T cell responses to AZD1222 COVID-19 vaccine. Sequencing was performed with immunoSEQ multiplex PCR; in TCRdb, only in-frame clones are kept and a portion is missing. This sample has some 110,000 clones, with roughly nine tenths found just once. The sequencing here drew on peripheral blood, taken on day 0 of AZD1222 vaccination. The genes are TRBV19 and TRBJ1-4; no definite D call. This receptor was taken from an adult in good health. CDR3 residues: CASSVDSDEKLFF. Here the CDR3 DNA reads TGTGCCAGTAGTGTCGATTCGGACGAAAAACTGTTTTTT.